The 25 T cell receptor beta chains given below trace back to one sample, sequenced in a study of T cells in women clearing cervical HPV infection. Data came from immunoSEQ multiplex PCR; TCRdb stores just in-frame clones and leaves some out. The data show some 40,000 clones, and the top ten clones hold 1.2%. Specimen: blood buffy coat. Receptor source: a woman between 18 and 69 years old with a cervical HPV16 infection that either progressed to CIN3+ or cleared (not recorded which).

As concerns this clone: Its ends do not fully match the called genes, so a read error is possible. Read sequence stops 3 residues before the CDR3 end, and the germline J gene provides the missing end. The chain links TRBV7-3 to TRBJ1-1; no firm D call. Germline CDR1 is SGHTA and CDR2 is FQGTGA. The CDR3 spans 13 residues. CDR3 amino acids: CTSSLGQNTEAFF. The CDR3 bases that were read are TGTACCAGCAGCTTAGGGCAGAACACTGAA.

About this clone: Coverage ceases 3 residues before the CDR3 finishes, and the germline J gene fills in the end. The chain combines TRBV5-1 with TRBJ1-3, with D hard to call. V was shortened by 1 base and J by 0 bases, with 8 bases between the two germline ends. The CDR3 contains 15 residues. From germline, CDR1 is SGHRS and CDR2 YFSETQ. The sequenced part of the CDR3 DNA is TGCGCCAGCAGCTTGTCCCCTCTCTCTGGAAACACC. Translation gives CASSLSPLSGNT. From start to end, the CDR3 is CASSLSPLSGNTIYF.

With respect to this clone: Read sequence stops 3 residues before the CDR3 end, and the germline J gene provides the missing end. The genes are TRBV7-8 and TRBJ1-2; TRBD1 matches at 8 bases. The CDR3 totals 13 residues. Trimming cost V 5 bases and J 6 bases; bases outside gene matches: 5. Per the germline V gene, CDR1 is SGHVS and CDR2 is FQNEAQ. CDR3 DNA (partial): TGTGCCAGCAGCCCGACAGGGGAAGATGGC. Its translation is CASSPTGEDG. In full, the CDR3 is CASSPTGEDGYTF.

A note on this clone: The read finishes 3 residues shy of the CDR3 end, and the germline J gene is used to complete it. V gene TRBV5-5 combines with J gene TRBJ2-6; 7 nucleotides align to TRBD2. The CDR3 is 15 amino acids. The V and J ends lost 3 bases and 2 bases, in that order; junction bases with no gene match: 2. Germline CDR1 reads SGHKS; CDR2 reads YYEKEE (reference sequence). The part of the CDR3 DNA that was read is TGTGCCAGCAGCTGGGGGGGGACTGGGGCCAACGTC. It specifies CASSWGGTGANV. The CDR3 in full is CASSWGGTGANVLTF.

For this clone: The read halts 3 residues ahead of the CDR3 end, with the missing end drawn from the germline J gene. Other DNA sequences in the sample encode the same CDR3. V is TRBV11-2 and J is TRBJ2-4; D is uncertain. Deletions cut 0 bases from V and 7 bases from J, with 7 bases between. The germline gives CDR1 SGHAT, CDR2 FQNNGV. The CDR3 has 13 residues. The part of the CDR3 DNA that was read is TGTGCCAGCAGCTTAGAACCAAGGAACATT. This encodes CASSLEPRNI. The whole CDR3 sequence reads CASSLEPRNIQYF.

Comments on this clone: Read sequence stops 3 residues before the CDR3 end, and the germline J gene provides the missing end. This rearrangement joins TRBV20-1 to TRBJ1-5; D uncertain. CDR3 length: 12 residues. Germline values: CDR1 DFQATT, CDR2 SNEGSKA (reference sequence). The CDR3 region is CSASRQVNPQHF. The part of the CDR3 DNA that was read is TGCAGTGCTAGCCGGCAGGTGAATCCC.

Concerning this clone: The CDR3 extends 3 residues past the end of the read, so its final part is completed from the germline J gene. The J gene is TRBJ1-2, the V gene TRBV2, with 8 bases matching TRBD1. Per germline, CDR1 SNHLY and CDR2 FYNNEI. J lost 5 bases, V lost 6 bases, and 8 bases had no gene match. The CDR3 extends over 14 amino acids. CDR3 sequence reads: CASSLTGGFYGYTF. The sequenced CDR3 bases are TGTGCCAGCAGCCTAACAGGGGGTTTTTATGGC.

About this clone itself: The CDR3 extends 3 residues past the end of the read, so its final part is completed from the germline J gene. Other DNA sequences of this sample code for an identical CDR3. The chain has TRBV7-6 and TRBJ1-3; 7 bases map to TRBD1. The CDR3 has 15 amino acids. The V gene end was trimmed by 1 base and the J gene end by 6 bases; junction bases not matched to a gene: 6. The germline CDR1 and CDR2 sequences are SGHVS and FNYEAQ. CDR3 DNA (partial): TGTGCCAGCAGCTTAGAAAGAGACAGGGTAAACACC. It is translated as CASSLERDRVNT. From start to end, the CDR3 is CASSLERDRVNTIYF.

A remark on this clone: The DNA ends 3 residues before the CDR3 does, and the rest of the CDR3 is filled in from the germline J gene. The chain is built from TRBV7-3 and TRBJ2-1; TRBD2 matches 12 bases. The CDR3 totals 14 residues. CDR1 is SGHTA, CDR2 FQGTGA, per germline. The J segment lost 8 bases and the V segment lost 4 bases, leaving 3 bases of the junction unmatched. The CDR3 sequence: CASSSSGGGDEQFF. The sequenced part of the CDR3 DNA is TGTGCCAGCAGCTCTAGCGGGGGGGGCGATGAG.

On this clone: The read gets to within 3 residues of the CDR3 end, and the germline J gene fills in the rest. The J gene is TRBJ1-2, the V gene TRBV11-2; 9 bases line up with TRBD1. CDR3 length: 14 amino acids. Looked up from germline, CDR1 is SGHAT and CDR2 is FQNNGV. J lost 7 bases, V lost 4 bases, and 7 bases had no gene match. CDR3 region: CASSSTGGGIGYTF. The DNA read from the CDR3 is TGTGCCAGCAGCTCTACAGGGGGCGGGATTGGC.

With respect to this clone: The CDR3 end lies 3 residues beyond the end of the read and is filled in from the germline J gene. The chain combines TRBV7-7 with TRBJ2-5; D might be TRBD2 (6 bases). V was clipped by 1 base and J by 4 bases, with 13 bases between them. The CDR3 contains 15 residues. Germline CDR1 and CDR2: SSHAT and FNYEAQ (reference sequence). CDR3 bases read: TGTGCCAGCAGCTTAGGAGGACTACGGCGAGAGACC. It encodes CASSLGGLRRET. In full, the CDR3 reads CASSLGGLRRETQYF.

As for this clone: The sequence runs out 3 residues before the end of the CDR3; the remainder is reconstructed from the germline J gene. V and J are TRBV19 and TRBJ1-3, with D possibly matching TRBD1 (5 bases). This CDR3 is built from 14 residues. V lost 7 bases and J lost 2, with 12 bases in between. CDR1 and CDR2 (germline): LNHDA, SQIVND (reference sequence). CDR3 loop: CASNPGITGNTIYF. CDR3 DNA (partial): TGTGCCAGTAACCCAGGGATCACTGGAAACACC.

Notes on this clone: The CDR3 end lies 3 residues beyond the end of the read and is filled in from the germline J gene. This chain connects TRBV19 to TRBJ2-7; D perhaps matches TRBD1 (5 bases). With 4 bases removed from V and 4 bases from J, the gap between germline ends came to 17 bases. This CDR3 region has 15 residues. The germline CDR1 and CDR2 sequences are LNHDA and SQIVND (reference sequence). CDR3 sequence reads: CASSTPVGLGYEQYF. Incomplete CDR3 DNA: TGTGCCAGTAGTACCCCCGTGGGGCTAGGATACGAG.

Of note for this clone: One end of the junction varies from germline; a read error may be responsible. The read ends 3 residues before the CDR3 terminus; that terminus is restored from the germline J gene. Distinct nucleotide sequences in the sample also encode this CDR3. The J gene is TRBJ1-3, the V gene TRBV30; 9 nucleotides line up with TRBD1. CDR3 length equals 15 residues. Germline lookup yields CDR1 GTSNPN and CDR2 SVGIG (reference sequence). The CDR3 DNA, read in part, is TGTGCCTGGAGTGCAAGGACAGGGGTTAGAAACACA. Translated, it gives CAWSARTGVRNT. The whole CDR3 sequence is CAWSARTGVRNTIYF.

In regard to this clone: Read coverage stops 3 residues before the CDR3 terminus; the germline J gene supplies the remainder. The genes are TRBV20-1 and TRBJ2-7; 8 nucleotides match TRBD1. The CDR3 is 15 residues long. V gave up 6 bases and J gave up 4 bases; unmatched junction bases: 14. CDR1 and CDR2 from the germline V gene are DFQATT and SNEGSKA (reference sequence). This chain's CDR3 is CSAPAAQGAFYEQYF. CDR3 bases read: TGCAGTGCGCCTGCCGCCCAGGGGGCCTTTTACGAG.

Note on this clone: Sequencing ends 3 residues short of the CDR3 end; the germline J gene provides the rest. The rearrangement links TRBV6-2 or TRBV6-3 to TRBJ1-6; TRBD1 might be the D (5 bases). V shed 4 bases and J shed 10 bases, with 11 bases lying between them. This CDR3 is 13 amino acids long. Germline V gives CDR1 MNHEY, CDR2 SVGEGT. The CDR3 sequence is CASSSRWTSPLHF. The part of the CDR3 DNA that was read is TGTGCCAGCAGTTCCCGGTGGACATCACCC.

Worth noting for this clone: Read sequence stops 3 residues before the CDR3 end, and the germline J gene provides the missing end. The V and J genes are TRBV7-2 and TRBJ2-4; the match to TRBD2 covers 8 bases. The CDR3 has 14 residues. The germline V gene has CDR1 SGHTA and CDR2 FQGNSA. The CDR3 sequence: CASSLGFGSGGQYF. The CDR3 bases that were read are TGTGCCAGCAGCTTAGGATTTGGGAGCGGGGGT.

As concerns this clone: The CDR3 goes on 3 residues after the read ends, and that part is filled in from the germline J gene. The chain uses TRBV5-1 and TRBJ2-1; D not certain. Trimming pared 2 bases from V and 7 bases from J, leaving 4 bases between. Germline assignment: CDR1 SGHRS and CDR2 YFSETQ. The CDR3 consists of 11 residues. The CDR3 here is CASSFKNEQFF. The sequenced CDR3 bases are TGCGCCAGCAGCTTTAAAAATGAG.

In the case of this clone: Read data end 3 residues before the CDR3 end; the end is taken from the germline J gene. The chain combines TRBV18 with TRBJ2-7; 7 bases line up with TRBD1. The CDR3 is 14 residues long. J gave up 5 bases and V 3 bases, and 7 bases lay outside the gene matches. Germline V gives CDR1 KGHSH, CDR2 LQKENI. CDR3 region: CASSPNNRGDEQYF. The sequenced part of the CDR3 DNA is TGTGCCAGCTCACCTAACAACAGGGGCGACGAG. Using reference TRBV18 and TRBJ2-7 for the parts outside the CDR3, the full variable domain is NAGVMQNPRHLVRRRGQEARLRCSPMKGHSHVYWYRQLPEEGLKFMVYLQKENIIDESGMPKERFSAEFPKEGPSILRIQQVVRGDSAAYFCASSPNNRGDEQYFGPGTRLTVT.

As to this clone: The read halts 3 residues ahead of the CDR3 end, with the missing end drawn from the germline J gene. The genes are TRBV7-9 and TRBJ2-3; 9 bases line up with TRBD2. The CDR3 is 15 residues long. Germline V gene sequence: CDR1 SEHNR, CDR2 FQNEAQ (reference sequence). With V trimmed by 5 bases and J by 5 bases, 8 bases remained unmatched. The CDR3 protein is CASSPIAGDGDTQYF. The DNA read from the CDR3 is TGTGCCAGCAGCCCAATAGCGGGGGACGGAGATACG. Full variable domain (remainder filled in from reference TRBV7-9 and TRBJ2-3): DTGVSQNPRHKITKRGQNVTFRCDPISEHNRLYWYRQTLGQGPEFLTYFQNEAQLEKSRLLSDRFSAERPKGSFSTLEIQRTEQGDSAMYLCASSPIAGDGDTQYFGPGTRLTVL.

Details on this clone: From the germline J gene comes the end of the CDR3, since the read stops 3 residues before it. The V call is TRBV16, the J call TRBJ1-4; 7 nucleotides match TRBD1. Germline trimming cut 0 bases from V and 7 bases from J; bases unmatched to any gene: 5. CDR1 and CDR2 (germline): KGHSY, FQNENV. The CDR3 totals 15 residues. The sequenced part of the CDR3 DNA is TGTGCCAGCAGCCAATCCGGAACAGGGGTTGAAAAA. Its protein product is CASSQSGTGVEK. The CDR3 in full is CASSQSGTGVEKLFF.

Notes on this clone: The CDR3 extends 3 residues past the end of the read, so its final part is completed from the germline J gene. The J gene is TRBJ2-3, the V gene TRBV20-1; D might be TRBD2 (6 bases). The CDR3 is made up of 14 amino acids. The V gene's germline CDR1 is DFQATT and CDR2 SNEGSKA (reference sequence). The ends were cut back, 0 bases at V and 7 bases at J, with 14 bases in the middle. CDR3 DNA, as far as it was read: TGCAGTGCTAGAGATGGAACCCTAGCGTATACG. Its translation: CSARDGTLAYT. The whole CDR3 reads CSARDGTLAYTQYF.

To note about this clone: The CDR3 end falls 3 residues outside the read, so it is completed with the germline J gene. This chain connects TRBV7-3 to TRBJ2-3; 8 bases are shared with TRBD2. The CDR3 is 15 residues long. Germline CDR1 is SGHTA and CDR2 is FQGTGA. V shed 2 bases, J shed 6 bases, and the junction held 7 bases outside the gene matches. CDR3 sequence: CASSLRVGGADTQYF. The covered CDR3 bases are TGTGCCAGCAGCTTACGGGTCGGGGGGGCGGATACG. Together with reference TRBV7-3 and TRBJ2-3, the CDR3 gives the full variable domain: GAGVSQTPSNKVTEKGKYVELRCDPISGHTALYWYRQSLGQGPEFLIYFQGTGAADDSGLPNDRFFAVRPEGSVSTLKIQRTERGDSAVYLCASSLRVGGADTQYFGPGTRLTVL.

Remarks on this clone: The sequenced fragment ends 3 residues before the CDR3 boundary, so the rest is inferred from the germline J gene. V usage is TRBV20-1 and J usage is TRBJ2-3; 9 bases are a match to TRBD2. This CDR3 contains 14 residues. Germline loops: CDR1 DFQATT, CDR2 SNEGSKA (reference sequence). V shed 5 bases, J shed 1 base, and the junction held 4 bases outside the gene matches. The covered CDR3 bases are TGCAGTGCTGAGCGGGGGGCTGGCACAGATACG. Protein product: CSAERGAGTDT. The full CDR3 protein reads CSAERGAGTDTQYF.

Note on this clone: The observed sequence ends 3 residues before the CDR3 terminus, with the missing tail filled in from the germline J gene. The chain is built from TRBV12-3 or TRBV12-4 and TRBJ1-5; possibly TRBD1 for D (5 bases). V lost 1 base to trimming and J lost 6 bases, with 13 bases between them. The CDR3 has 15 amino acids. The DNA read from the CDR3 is TGTGCCAGCAGTTTAGGTCCAGGGTACTCTCAGCCC. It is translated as CASSLGPGYSQP. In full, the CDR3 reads CASSLGPGYSQPQHF.